These T cell receptor beta chains were read from a single sample in a study of cytomegalovirus exposure and HLA in healthy donors. Repertoires were generated with immunoSEQ multiplex PCR, while TCRdb's copy carries only in-frame clones and drops some. The sample carries approximately 180,000 clones, about 84% recorded once. The sample comprised PBMCs. The receptors were gathered from a woman younger than 30 in good health and CMV-seronegative. Each CDR3 is given with its conserved first and last residue. A D gene is named only where the DNA matches it firmly. Not every row has a clone size; where given, it reads once, few, many or a size class.

abundance	v_gene	j_gene	d_gene	CDR3aa	CDR3nt
NA	TRBV27	TRBJ2-2	NA	CASSLVVQPGTGELFF	TGTGCCAGCAGTTTAGTAGTCCAGCCGGGCACCGGGGAGCTGTTTTTT
NA	TRBV6-5	TRBJ1-2	TRBD1	CASRPTGGVDYGYTF	TGTGCCAGCAGGCCCACAGGGGGCGTCGATTATGGCTACACCTTC
few	TRBV28	TRBJ1-2	TRBD1	CASSLGTVSYGYTF	TGTGCCAGCAGCCTTGGGACAGTAAGCTATGGCTACACCTTC
NA	TRBV10-2	TRBJ1-3	TRBD1	CASSEYGQGGRRNTIYF	TGCGCCAGCAGTGAGTATGGACAGGGAGGAAGAAGAAACACCATATATTTT
NA	TRBV6-1	TRBJ2-7	NA	CASSRDYEQYF	TGTGCCAGCAGCCGGGACTACGAGCAGTACTTC
NA	TRBV2	TRBJ1-5	NA	CASRDPSGQPQHF	TGTGCCAGCAGAGATCCCTCGGGGCAGCCCCAGCATTTT
NA	TRBV18	TRBJ1-2	TRBD1	CASSPRQGYGYTF	TGTGCCAGCTCACCAAGACAGGGTTATGGCTACACCTTC
few	TRBV10-3	TRBJ2-1	NA	CAISESNGNEQFF	TGTGCCATCAGTGAGTCTAACGGGAATGAGCAGTTCTTC
NA	TRBV21-1	TRBJ2-1	NA	CAWRKTSGRGENEQFF	TGTGCCTGGCGTAAGACCTCGGGGCGGGGGGAGAATGAGCAGTTCTTC
few	TRBV19	TRBJ1-5	TRBD1	CASRDRAGSPQHF	TGTGCCAGTCGGGACAGGGCCGGTTCGCCCCAGCATTTT
NA	TRBV12-5	TRBJ1-1	NA	CASGLVRTDTYTEAFF	TGTGCTAGTGGTTTGGTTCGGACAGATACTTACACTGAAGCTTTCTTT
NA	TRBV30	TRBJ2-2	NA	CAWRQINTGELFF	TGTGCCTGGAGACAGATAAACACCGGGGAGCTGTTTTTT
NA	TRBV29-1	TRBJ2-5	TRBD2	CSVGGSGSLVETQYF	TGCAGCGTTGGGGGGAGCGGGAGCTTAGTAGAGACCCAGTACTTC
NA	TRBV7-9	TRBJ2-1	TRBD2	CASSRLAGAYNEQFF	TGTGCCAGCAGCCGTCTAGCGGGGGCCTACAATGAGCAGTTCTTC
NA	TRBV2	TRBJ1-4	TRBD1	CASSERTGPREKLFF	TGTGCCAGCAGTGAAAGGACAGGCCCTAGGGAAAAACTGTTTTTT